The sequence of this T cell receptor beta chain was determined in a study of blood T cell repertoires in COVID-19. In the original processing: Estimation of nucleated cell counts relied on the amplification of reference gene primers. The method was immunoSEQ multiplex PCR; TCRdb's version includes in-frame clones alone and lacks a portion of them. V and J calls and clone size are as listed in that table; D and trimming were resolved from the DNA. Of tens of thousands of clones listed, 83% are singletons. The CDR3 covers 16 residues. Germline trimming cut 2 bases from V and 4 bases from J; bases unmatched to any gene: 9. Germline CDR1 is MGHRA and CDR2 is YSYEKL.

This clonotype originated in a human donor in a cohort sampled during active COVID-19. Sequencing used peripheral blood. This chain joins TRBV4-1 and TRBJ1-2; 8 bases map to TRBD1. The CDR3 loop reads CASSQSGQGLGYGYTF. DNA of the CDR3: TGCGCCAGCAGCCAAAGCGGACAGGGCTTGGGCTATGGCTACACCTTC.